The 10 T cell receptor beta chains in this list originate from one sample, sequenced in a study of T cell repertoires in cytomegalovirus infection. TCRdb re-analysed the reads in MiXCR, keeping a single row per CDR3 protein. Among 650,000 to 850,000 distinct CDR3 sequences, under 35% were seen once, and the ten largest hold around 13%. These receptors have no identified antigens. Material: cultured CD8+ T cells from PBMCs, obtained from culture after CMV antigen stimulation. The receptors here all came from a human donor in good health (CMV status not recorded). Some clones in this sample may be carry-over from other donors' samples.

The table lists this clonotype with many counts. In DNA, the CDR3 is TGTGCCAGCAGCTTAGTGAGGGGGGCTGTTGGCGGGGAGCTGTTTTTT. Its translation is CASSLVRGAVGGELFF. The genes are TRBV7-2 and TRBJ2-2, with D possibly called TRBD1 or TRBD2 (6 bases each). The CDR3 has 16 residues. V was pared by 1 base and J by 7 bases, with 16 bases between. CDR1 and CDR2 from the germline V gene are SGHTA and FQGNSA.

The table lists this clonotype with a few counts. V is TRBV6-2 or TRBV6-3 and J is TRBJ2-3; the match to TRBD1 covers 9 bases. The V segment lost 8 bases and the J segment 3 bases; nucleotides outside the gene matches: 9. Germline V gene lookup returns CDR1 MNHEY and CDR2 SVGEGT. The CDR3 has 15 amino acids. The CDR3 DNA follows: TGTGCCAGCCGACCGGACAGGGGAGGAACAGATACGCAGTATTTT. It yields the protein CASRPDRGGTDTQYF.

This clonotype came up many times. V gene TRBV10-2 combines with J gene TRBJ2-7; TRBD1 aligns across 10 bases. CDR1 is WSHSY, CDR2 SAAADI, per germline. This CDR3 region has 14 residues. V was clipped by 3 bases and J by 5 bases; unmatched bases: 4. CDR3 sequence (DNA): TGCGCCAGCAGTGAAGACAGGGGGCTTGACGAGCAGTACTTC. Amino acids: CASSEDRGLDEQYF.

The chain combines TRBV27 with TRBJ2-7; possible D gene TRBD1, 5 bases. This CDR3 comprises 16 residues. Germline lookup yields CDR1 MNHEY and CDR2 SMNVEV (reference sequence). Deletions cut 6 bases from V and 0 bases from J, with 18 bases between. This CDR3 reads CASSPGFKEVSYEQYF. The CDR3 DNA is TGTGCCAGCAGCCCAGGGTTTAAAGAAGTCTCCTACGAGCAGTACTTC.

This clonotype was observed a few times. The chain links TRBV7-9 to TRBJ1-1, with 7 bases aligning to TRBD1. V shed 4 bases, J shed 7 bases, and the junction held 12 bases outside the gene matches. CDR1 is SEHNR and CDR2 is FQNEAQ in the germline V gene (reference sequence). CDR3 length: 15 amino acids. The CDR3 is CASSSLRDSFGEAFF. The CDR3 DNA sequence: TGTGCCAGCAGCTCCCTCCGGGACAGTTTTGGTGAAGCTTTCTTT.

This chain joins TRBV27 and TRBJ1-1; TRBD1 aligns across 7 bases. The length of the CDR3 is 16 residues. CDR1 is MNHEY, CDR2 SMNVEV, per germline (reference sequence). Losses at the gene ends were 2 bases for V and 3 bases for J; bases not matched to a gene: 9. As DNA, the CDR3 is TGTGCCAGCAGTTTAATGTCGCCAGGGGGGGACACTGAAGCTTTCTTT. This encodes CASSLMSPGGDTEAFF.

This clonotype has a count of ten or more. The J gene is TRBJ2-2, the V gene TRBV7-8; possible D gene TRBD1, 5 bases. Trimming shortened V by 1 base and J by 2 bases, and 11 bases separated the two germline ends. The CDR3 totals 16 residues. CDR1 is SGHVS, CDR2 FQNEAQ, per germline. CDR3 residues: CASSLVETANTGELFF. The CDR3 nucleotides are TGTGCCAGCAGCTTAGTTGAGACAGCCAACACCGGGGAGCTGTTTTTT. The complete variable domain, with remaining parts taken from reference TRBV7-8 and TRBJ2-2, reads GAGVSQSPRYKVAKRGQDVALRCDPISGHVSLFWYQQALGQGPEFLTYFQNEAQLDKSGLPSDRFFAERPEGSVSTLKIQRTQQEDSAVYLCASSLVETANTGELFFGEGSRLTVL.

CDR3 DNA: TGCAGCGTTGATTGGCAGGGGTTAAACACTGAAGCTTTCTTT. Translation: CSVDWQGLNTEAFF. The chain links TRBV29-1 to TRBJ1-1, with D perhaps TRBD1 (6 bases). V was trimmed by 3 bases and J by 2 bases, leaving 13 bases between them. Germline-derived CDR1 and CDR2 are SQVTM and ANQGSEA. The CDR3 has 14 amino acids.

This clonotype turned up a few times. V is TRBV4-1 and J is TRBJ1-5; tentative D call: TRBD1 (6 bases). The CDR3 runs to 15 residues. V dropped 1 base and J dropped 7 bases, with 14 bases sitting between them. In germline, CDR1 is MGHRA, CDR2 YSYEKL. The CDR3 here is CASSQVSRGNQPQHF. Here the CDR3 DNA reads TGCGCCAGCAGCCAAGTTTCCAGGGGAAACCAGCCCCAGCATTTT.

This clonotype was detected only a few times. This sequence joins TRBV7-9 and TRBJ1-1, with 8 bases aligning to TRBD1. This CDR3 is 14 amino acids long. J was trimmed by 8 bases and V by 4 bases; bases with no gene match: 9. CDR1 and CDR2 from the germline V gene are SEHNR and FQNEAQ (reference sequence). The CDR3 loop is CASSSPTGGREAFF. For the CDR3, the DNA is TGTGCCAGCAGCTCCCCAACAGGGGGACGGGAAGCTTTCTTT.